This T cell receptor (beta chain) is drawn from a study of technical replicates of blood from several donors. This CDR3 spans 16 amino acids. V lost 8 bases and J lost 3, with 23 bases in between. Germline V gene lookup returns CDR1 MRHNA and CDR2 SNTAGT. This table comes from immunoSEQ multiplex PCR, and its TCRdb copy is limited to in-frame clones, with some not included. The repertoire consists of around 78,000 clones, with 94% occurring once and the leading ten covering 0.2% to 0.3%. The source of this sequence is a human donor in good health. Sequencing used T cells isolated from PBMCs. The chain uses TRBV6-4 and TRBJ2-7, with D possibly matching TRBD1 (6 bases). CDR3 region: CASGRPNREPCYEQYF. DNA of the CDR3: TGTGCCAGCGGCCGTCCGAACAGGGAACCTTGCTACGAGCAGTACTTC.